The rows below give T cell receptor beta chains drawn from one sample of a study of blood T cell repertoires in COVID-19. Sequenced by immunoSEQ multiplex PCR; TCRdb stores in-frame clones only, minus some. The sample lists about 140,000 clones, about four fifths seen once, with 5.5% in the top ten. The sequenced sample was PBMCs or T cells enriched from blood (not recorded which). These receptors all stem from a middle-aged man with acute COVID-19. The CDR3 runs from the conserved cysteine through the conserved F or W. D genes are given only for firm matches. The listing skips clone size in some rows; elsewhere it reads once, few, many or a size class.

d_call: .
clone_size: .
j_call: TRBJ2-2
v_call: TRBV4-3
cdr3_aa: CASSQVLWSTGELFF
cdr3_nt: TGCGCCAGCAGCCAGGTTCTGTGGAGCACCGGGGAGCTGTTTTTT

d_call: TRBD2
clone_size: .
j_call: TRBJ2-3
v_call: TRBV7-2
cdr3_aa: CASSSRLAGGSDTQYF
cdr3_nt: TGTGCCAGCAGCTCCCGGCTAGCGGGGGGATCAGATACGCAGTATTTT

d_call: TRBD2
clone_size: once
j_call: TRBJ2-3
v_call: TRBV19
cdr3_aa: CASSILGQSGSNTDTQYF
cdr3_nt: TGTGCCAGTAGTATCCTTGGACAGAGCGGGAGCAACACAGATACGCAGTATTTT

d_call: TRBD1
clone_size: few
j_call: TRBJ2-7
v_call: TRBV5-1
cdr3_aa: CASSLDRVHDEQYF
cdr3_nt: TGCGCCAGCAGCCTTGACAGGGTTCACGACGAGCAGTACTTC

d_call: TRBD1
clone_size: .
j_call: TRBJ1-4
v_call: TRBV9
cdr3_aa: CASSVGTGWSNEKLFF
cdr3_nt: TGTGCCAGCAGCGTCGGGACAGGGTGGAGTAATGAAAAACTGTTTTTT

d_call: .
clone_size: .
j_call: TRBJ2-3
v_call: TRBV27
cdr3_aa: CASSPRQGLITPDTQYF
cdr3_nt: TGTGCCAGCAGTCCTCGACAGGGACTCATCACGCCAGATACGCAGTATTTT

d_call: .
clone_size: .
j_call: TRBJ1-6
v_call: TRBV28
cdr3_aa: CASSSGEGVSLGSPLHF
cdr3_nt: TGTGCCAGCAGCTCGGGGGAGGGAGTAAGTTTAGGTTCACCCCTCCACTTT

d_call: TRBD2
clone_size: .
j_call: TRBJ2-1
v_call: TRBV12-3/TRBV12-4
cdr3_aa: CASSFSSGNEQFF
cdr3_nt: TGTGCCAGCAGTTTCAGTAGCGGGAATGAGCAGTTCTTC

d_call: .
clone_size: .
j_call: TRBJ2-5
v_call: TRBV7-2
cdr3_aa: CASSLGGRAEETQYF
cdr3_nt: TGTGCCAGCAGCTTAGGGGGGCGGGCCGAAGAGACCCAGTACTTC

d_call: TRBD1
clone_size: .
j_call: TRBJ1-5
v_call: TRBV15
cdr3_aa: CATSEGAGGRSNQPQHF
cdr3_nt: TGTGCCACCAGCGAGGGGGCAGGGGGCCGTAGCAATCAGCCCCAGCATTTT

d_call: TRBD2
clone_size: .
j_call: TRBJ2-1
v_call: TRBV7-9
cdr3_aa: CASSLAAAGNEQFF
cdr3_nt: TGTGCCAGCAGCTTAGCAGCAGCGGGGAATGAGCAGTTCTTC

d_call: TRBD2
clone_size: .
j_call: TRBJ2-7
v_call: TRBV4-1
cdr3_aa: CASSQTPTSGPSYEQYF
cdr3_nt: TGCGCCAGCAGCCAAACCCCGACTAGCGGCCCCTCCTACGAGCAGTACTTC

d_call: TRBD1
clone_size: .
j_call: TRBJ2-1
v_call: TRBV28
cdr3_aa: CASTPGTVGNEQFF
cdr3_nt: TGTGCCAGCACCCCCGGGACAGTGGGTAATGAGCAGTTCTTC

d_call: TRBD2
clone_size: .
j_call: TRBJ2-1
v_call: TRBV3-1/TRBV3-2
cdr3_aa: CASSLGGLAGGDEQFF
cdr3_nt: TGTGCCAGCAGCCTGGGGGGGCTAGCGGGAGGGGATGAGCAGTTCTTC

d_call: .
clone_size: .
j_call: TRBJ2-1
v_call: TRBV7-2
cdr3_aa: CASSAIAGWNGNEQFF
cdr3_nt: TGTGCCAGCAGCGCAATTGCGGGGTGGAATGGGAATGAGCAGTTCTTC

d_call: TRBD2
clone_size: .
j_call: TRBJ2-3
v_call: TRBV6-4
cdr3_aa: CASSTSGGADTQYF
cdr3_nt: TGTGCCAGCAGTACTAGCGGGGGGGCAGATACGCAGTATTTT

d_call: TRBD2
clone_size: .
j_call: TRBJ2-5
v_call: TRBV5-1
cdr3_aa: CASSSGLAGVGETQYF
cdr3_nt: TGCGCCAGCAGTAGTGGACTAGCGGGAGTAGGTGAGACCCAGTACTTC

d_call: TRBD2
clone_size: .
j_call: TRBJ2-7
v_call: TRBV13
cdr3_aa: CASSSTSGSYEQYF
cdr3_nt: TGTGCCAGCAGCTCGACTAGCGGGAGCTACGAGCAGTACTTC

d_call: .
clone_size: .
j_call: TRBJ1-2
v_call: TRBV6-5
cdr3_aa: CASRPPSRVSYGYTF
cdr3_nt: TGTGCCAGCAGGCCCCCCTCCAGGGTCAGCTATGGCTACACCTTC

d_call: TRBD1
clone_size: .
j_call: TRBJ1-2
v_call: TRBV6-5
cdr3_aa: CASSYDRGEGYTF
cdr3_nt: TGTGCCAGCAGTTACGACAGGGGAGAGGGCTACACCTTC

d_call: TRBD1
clone_size: few
j_call: TRBJ2-1
v_call: TRBV4-3
cdr3_aa: CASSLGMGQSPYNEQFF
cdr3_nt: TGCGCCAGCAGCCTCGGAATGGGACAGAGCCCATACAATGAGCAGTTCTTC

d_call: .
clone_size: .
j_call: TRBJ2-1
v_call: TRBV19
cdr3_aa: CASRLSSYNEQFF
cdr3_nt: TGTGCCAGTAGACTGAGCTCCTACAATGAGCAGTTCTTC

d_call: TRBD2
clone_size: .
j_call: TRBJ2-1
v_call: TRBV19
cdr3_aa: CASRMISGRSYEQFF
cdr3_nt: TGTGCCAGTAGGATGATTAGCGGGAGGTCCTATGAGCAGTTCTTC

d_call: TRBD1
clone_size: .
j_call: TRBJ1-4
v_call: TRBV4-3
cdr3_aa: CASSQGLEGAKKLFF
cdr3_nt: TGCGCCAGCAGCCAGGGACTGGAGGGGGCTAAAAAACTGTTTTTT

d_call: .
clone_size: once
j_call: TRBJ1-5
v_call: TRBV30
cdr3_aa: CAWSDNSNQPQHF
cdr3_nt: TGTGCCTGGAGTGATAATAGCAATCAGCCCCAGCATTTT

d_call: .
clone_size: .
j_call: TRBJ1-1
v_call: TRBV6-5
cdr3_aa: CASIPSAGVATEAFF
cdr3_nt: TGTGCCAGCATCCCCTCTGCGGGGGTTGCCACTGAAGCTTTCTTT

d_call: .
clone_size: .
j_call: TRBJ1-1
v_call: TRBV3-1/TRBV3-2
cdr3_aa: CASSQERELWTEAFF
cdr3_nt: TGTGCCAGCAGCCAAGAGAGGGAACTATGGACTGAAGCTTTCTTT

d_call: TRBD2
clone_size: .
j_call: TRBJ2-7
v_call: TRBV7-9
cdr3_aa: CASSGTSGRGYEQYF
cdr3_nt: TGTGCCAGCAGCGGGACTAGCGGGAGGGGGTACGAGCAGTACTTC

d_call: TRBD1
clone_size: .
j_call: TRBJ2-4
v_call: TRBV7-2
cdr3_aa: CASSHLGDRVPLSKNIQYF
cdr3_nt: TGTGCCAGCAGCCATCTGGGGGACAGGGTTCCCCTTTCCAAAAACATTCAGTACTTC

d_call: .
clone_size: .
j_call: TRBJ2-1
v_call: TRBV7-8
cdr3_aa: CASSLERALEQFF
cdr3_nt: TGTGCCAGCAGCTTAGAGAGGGCCCTTGAGCAGTTCTTC

d_call: TRBD1
clone_size: .
j_call: TRBJ2-5
v_call: TRBV12-3/TRBV12-4
cdr3_aa: CASRQGETTQYF
cdr3_nt: TGTGCCAGCAGACAGGGGGAAACGACCCAGTACTTC

d_call: .
clone_size: .
j_call: TRBJ2-1
v_call: TRBV5-1
cdr3_aa: CASSFPDSVNEQFF
cdr3_nt: TGCGCCAGCAGCTTCCCAGACTCCGTCAATGAGCAGTTCTTC

d_call: TRBD1
clone_size: few
j_call: TRBJ1-5
v_call: TRBV6-6
cdr3_aa: CASSPRQTGFRISNQPQHF
cdr3_nt: TGTGCCAGCAGTCCCAGACAGACAGGGTTCCGAATAAGCAATCAGCCCCAGCATTTT

d_call: .
clone_size: .
j_call: TRBJ2-5
v_call: TRBV19
cdr3_aa: CASSTYRVGETQYF
cdr3_nt: TGTGCCAGTAGTACATACAGGGTCGGAGAGACCCAGTACTTC

d_call: .
clone_size: .
j_call: TRBJ2-2
v_call: TRBV24-1
cdr3_aa: CATTDGRNTGELFF
cdr3_nt: TGTGCCACCACCGATGGGAGGAACACCGGGGAGCTGTTTTTT

d_call: .
clone_size: .
j_call: TRBJ2-5
v_call: TRBV5-6
cdr3_aa: CASSLDRVETQYF
cdr3_nt: TGTGCCAGCAGCTTGGACAGGGTAGAGACCCAGTACTTC

d_call: .
clone_size: .
j_call: TRBJ1-1
v_call: TRBV7-8
cdr3_aa: CASSLDYSEAFF
cdr3_nt: TGTGCCAGCAGCTTAGATTACTCTGAAGCTTTCTTT

d_call: TRBD2
clone_size: .
j_call: TRBJ2-3
v_call: TRBV5-1
cdr3_aa: CASSLESGDTDTQYF
cdr3_nt: TGCGCCAGCAGCTTGGAAAGCGGGGACACAGATACGCAGTATTTT

d_call: TRBD1
clone_size: .
j_call: TRBJ2-1
v_call: TRBV3-1/TRBV3-2
cdr3_aa: CASSARDRGEFNEQFF
cdr3_nt: TGTGCCAGCAGCGCCCGGGACAGGGGAGAGTTCAATGAGCAGTTCTTC

d_call: .
clone_size: .
j_call: TRBJ1-4
v_call: TRBV4-1
cdr3_aa: CASSQGVNEKLFF
cdr3_nt: TGCGCCAGCAGCCAAGGCGTAAATGAAAAACTGTTTTTT

d_call: TRBD2
clone_size: .
j_call: TRBJ2-7
v_call: TRBV29-1
cdr3_aa: CSVVGGRAFEQYF
cdr3_nt: TGCAGCGTTGTTGGCGGGAGGGCCTTCGAGCAGTACTTC

d_call: .
clone_size: .
j_call: TRBJ2-7
v_call: TRBV11-2
cdr3_aa: CASSPYRAMGKDEQYF
cdr3_nt: TGTGCCAGCAGCCCTTACAGGGCTATGGGTAAGGACGAGCAGTACTTC

d_call: TRBD2
clone_size: .
j_call: TRBJ2-7
v_call: TRBV2
cdr3_aa: CASSASSGGAQAQYF
cdr3_nt: TGTGCCAGCAGTGCGTCTAGCGGGGGGGCCCAGGCGCAGTACTTC

d_call: TRBD2
clone_size: few
j_call: TRBJ2-1
v_call: TRBV28
cdr3_aa: CASSSVSGGTNEQFF
cdr3_nt: TGTGCCAGCAGTTCGGTTAGCGGGGGGACCAATGAGCAGTTCTTC

d_call: TRBD2
clone_size: .
j_call: TRBJ2-1
v_call: TRBV7-8
cdr3_aa: CASSPLPSGSYNEQFF
cdr3_nt: TGTGCCAGCAGCCCTCTCCCTAGCGGGAGCTACAATGAGCAGTTCTTC

d_call: .
clone_size: .
j_call: TRBJ2-7
v_call: TRBV5-5
cdr3_aa: CASSLDGSRVEQYF
cdr3_nt: TGTGCCAGCAGCTTGGACGGGAGTAGAGTCGAGCAGTACTTC

d_call: .
clone_size: .
j_call: TRBJ1-2
v_call: TRBV7-9
cdr3_aa: CASSQGYFRGDGYTF
cdr3_nt: TGTGCCAGCAGCCAGGGTTATTTTAGGGGCGACGGCTACACCTTC

d_call: .
clone_size: .
j_call: TRBJ1-4
v_call: TRBV6-5
cdr3_aa: CASSQTTNEKLFF
cdr3_nt: TGTGCCAGCAGTCAGACAACTAATGAAAAACTGTTTTTT

d_call: TRBD1
clone_size: once
j_call: TRBJ2-1
v_call: TRBV6-5
cdr3_aa: CASSYTRTGPEQFF
cdr3_nt: TGTGCCAGCAGTTACACACGGACAGGCCCTGAGCAGTTCTTC

d_call: TRBD2
clone_size: .
j_call: TRBJ2-1
v_call: TRBV9
cdr3_aa: CASSALAGGPSYNEQFF
cdr3_nt: TGTGCCAGCAGCGCTCTAGCGGGGGGCCCCTCCTACAATGAGCAGTTCTTC

d_call: TRBD2
clone_size: .
j_call: TRBJ2-7
v_call: TRBV10-3
cdr3_aa: CAISESETSGSWQYF
cdr3_nt: TGTGCCATCAGTGAGTCGGAGACTAGCGGGAGCTGGCAGTACTTC

d_call: TRBD2
clone_size: .
j_call: TRBJ2-5
v_call: TRBV19
cdr3_aa: CASSTPTGTSGLETQYF
cdr3_nt: TGTGCCAGTAGTACCCCAACCGGGACTAGCGGCCTAGAGACCCAGTACTTC

d_call: .
clone_size: .
j_call: TRBJ1-2
v_call: TRBV2
cdr3_aa: CASSEYSDERDGYTF
cdr3_nt: TGTGCCAGCAGTGAATATAGTGACGAGAGGGATGGCTACACCTTC

d_call: TRBD1
clone_size: .
j_call: TRBJ1-3
v_call: TRBV10-3
cdr3_aa: CAISPGQGMNTIYF
cdr3_nt: TGTGCCATCAGTCCGGGACAGGGGATGAACACCATATATTTT